The T cell receptor (beta chain) described here comes from a study of blood T cell repertoires in COVID-19. This clone was seen only once. Only in-frame clones appear in the TCRdb table, and some are missing; sequencing was by immunoSEQ multiplex PCR. The table shows approximately 90,000 clones, with 72% occurring only once. CDR3 length: 16 residues. The germline gives CDR1 SGHKS, CDR2 YYEKEE (reference sequence). The trim removed 4 bases at V and 4 bases at J, leaving 13 bases unmatched. This rearrangement joins TRBV5-5 to TRBJ1-1, with 7 positions matching TRBD1. This clonotype originated in an elderly woman with acute or convalescent COVID-19. The source material was peripheral blood. In nucleotides, the CDR3 is TGTGCCAGCAGCCAAATAACAAGGGGGCGCGGCACTGAAGCTTTCTTT. It specifies CASSQITRGRGTEAFF.